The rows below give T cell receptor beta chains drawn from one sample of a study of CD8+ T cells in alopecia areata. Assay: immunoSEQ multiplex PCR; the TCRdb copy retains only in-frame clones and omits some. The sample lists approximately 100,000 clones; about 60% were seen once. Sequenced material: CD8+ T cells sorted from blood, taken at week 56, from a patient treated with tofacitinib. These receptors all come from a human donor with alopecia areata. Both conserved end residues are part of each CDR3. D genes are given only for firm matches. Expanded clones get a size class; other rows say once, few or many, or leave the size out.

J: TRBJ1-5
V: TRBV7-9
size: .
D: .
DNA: TGTGCCAGCAGCTTAATGGGTCAGCCCCAGCATTTT
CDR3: CASSLMGQPQHF

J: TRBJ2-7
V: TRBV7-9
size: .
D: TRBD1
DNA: TGTGCCAGCAGCCACGAGACAGGGAAAGGCTACGAGCAGTACTTC
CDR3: CASSHETGKGYEQYF

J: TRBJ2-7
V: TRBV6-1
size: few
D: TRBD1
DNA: TGTGCCAGCAGTGAAGCTTCCGGACAGGGGTCCTACGAGCAGTACTTC
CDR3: CASSEASGQGSYEQYF

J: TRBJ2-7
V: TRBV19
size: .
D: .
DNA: TGTGCCAGTAGTATAGGGATCGAGCAGTACTTC
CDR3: CASSIGIEQYF

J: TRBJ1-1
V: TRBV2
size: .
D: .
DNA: TGTGCCAGCAGGGGAAGGGCTGAAGCTTTCTTT
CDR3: CASRGRAEAFF

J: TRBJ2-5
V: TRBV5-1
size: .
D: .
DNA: TGCGCCAGCAGCTTGGGCATCCAAGAGACCCAGTACTTC
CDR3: CASSLGIQETQYF

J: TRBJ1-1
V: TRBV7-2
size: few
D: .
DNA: TGTGCCAGCAGCTTACGTGGGAACACTGAAGCTTTCTTT
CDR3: CASSLRGNTEAFF

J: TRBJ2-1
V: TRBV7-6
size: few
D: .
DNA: TGTGCCAGCAGACCCGCGCTGCAATCCTACAATGAGCAGTTCTTC
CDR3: CASRPALQSYNEQFF

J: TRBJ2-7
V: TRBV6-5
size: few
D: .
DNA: TGTGCCAGCAGTTACCTCCGGGTCCTCGCCTACGAGCAGTACTTC
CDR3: CASSYLRVLAYEQYF

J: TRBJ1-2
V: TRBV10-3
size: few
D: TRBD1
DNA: TGTGCCATCAGTGCCCGGACAGGGTCGGACTATGGCTACACCTTC
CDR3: CAISARTGSDYGYTF

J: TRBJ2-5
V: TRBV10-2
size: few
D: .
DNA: TGCGCCAGCAGTAGCCCCATTGGACAGCCCCAAGAGACCCAGTACTTC
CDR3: CASSSPIGQPQETQYF

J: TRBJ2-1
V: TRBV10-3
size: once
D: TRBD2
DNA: TGTGCCATCAGTGGGGAGCGGGGGGTCTCCTACAATGAGCAGTTCTTC
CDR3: CAISGERGVSYNEQFF

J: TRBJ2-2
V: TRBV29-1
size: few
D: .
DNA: TGCAGCGTTGAAGATGGAACGGCGAACACCGGGGAGCTGTTTTTT
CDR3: CSVEDGTANTGELFF

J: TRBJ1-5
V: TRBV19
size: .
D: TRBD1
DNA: TGTGCCAGTACACAGGGGTCCCTTTGGCCCCAGCATTTT
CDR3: CASTQGSLWPQHF

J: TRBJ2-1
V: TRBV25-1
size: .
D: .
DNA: TGTGCCAGCAGGGGACTCCGGGCTACCTACAATGAGCAGTTCTTC
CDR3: CASRGLRATYNEQFF

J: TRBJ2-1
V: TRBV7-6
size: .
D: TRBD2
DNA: TGTGCCAGCAGCTTAGCCGCGCTAGCGGGGGGAGAGAATGAGCAGTTCTTC
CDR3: CASSLAALAGGENEQFF

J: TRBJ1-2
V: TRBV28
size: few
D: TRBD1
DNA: TGTGCCAGCAGTTGGCGACAGGGGGTGGATGGCTACACCTTC
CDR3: CASSWRQGVDGYTF

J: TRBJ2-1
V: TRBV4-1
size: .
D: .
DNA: TGCGCCAGCAGCCTGATCAGAAACAATGAGCAGTTCTTC
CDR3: CASSLIRNNEQFF

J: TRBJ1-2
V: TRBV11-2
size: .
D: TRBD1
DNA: TGTGCCAGCAGCATACGAACAGGGGGCAGAGGCTACACCTTC
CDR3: CASSIRTGGRGYTF

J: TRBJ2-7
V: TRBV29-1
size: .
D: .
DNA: TGCAGCGTTGAAGATGGTCAGGGATACTACGAGCAGTACTTC
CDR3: CSVEDGQGYYEQYF

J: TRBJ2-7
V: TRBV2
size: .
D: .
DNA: TGTGCCAGCAGGGCCGTGGGCAGGGGCTCCTACGAGCAGTACTTC
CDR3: CASRAVGRGSYEQYF

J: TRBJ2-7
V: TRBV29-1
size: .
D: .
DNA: TGCAGCGTTGAACTATCTTCCTACGAGCAGTACTTC
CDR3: CSVELSSYEQYF

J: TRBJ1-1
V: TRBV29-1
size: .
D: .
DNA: TGCAGCGTTGAAGATCAGGAGGGTCCAGCTTTCTTT
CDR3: CSVEDQEGPAFF

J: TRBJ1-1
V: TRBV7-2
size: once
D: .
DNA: TGTGCCAGCAGCTTAGGGCGGTGGGTCGTCACTGAAGCTTTCTTT
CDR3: CASSLGRWVVTEAFF

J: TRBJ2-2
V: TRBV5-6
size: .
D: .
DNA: TGTGCCAGCAGCTTGGGGTCCGGGGAGCTGTTTTTT
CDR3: CASSLGSGELFF

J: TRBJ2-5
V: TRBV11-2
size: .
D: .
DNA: TGTGCCAGCAGCCCCCCCCAGTCACAAGAGACCCAGTACTTC
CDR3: CASSPPQSQETQYF

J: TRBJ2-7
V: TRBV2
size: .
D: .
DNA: TGTGCCAGCAGAGGCTCCGAGCAGTACTTC
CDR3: CASRGSEQYF

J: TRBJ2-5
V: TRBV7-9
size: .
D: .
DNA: TGTGCCAGCAGCTTACTGGCCGGTACCAGGCAAGAGACCCAGTACTTC
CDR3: CASSLLAGTRQETQYF

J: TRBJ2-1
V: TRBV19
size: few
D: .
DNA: TGTGCCAGTAACCCCACCAGAAACTCCTACAATGAGCAGTTCTTC
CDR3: CASNPTRNSYNEQFF

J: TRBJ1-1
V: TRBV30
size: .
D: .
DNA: TGTGCCTGGAGTAACAGGGAGGGGCTTTCTGAAGCTTTCTTT
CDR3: CAWSNREGLSEAFF

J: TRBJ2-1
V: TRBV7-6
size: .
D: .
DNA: TGTGCCAGCAGCTCCGCGACGGATGAGCAGTTCTTC
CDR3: CASSSATDEQFF

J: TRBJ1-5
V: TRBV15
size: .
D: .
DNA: TGTGCCACCAGCAGTTCCGACGGCTCCAATCAGCCCCAGCATTTT
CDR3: CATSSSDGSNQPQHF

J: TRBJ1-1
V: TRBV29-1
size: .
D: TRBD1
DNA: TGCAGCGCTGGACAGGGAATGAACACTGAAGCTTTCTTT
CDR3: CSAGQGMNTEAFF

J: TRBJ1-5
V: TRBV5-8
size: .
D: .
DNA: TGTGCCAGCAGCTTGCGGCAGGCGAATCAGCCCCAGCATTTT
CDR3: CASSLRQANQPQHF

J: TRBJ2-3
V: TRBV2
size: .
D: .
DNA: TGTGCCAGCAGTGGAACTCACGCCACGCAGTATTTT
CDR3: CASSGTHATQYF

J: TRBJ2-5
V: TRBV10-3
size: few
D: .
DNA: TGTGCCATCAGTGACTCTGAGACCCAGTACTTC
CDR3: CAISDSETQYF

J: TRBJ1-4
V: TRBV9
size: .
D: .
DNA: TGTGCCAGCAGCGTAGAACAGGCTGCAACTAATGAAAAACTGTTTTTT
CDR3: CASSVEQAATNEKLFF

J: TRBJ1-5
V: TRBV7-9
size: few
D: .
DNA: TGTGCCAGCAGCGCCGGGGGGCTGGGTAGCAATCAGCCCCAGCATTTT
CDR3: CASSAGGLGSNQPQHF

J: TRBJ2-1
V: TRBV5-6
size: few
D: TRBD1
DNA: TGTGCCAGCAGCCTGGACAGGGGGCTCGAATACAATGAGCAGTTCTTC
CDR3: CASSLDRGLEYNEQFF

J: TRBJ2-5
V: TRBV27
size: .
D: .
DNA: TGTGCCAGCAGCGCCGGTAGGGGTTACGAGACCCAGTACTTC
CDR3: CASSAGRGYETQYF